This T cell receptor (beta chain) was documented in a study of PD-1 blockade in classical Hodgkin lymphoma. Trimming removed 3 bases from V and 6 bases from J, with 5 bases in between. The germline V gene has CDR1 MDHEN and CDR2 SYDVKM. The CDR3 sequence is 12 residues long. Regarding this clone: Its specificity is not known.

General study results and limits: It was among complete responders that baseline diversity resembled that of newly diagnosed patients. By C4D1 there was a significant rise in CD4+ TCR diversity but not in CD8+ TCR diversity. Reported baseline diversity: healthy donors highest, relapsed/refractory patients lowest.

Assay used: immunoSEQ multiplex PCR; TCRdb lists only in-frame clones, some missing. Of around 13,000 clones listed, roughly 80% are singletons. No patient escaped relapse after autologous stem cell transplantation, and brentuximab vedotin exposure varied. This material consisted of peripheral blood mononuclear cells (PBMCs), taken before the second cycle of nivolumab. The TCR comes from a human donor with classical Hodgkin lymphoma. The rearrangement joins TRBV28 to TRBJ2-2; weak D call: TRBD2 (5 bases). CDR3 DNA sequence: TGTGCCAGCAGTTTGGGAGCCGGGGAGCTGTTTTTT. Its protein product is CASSLGAGELFF.